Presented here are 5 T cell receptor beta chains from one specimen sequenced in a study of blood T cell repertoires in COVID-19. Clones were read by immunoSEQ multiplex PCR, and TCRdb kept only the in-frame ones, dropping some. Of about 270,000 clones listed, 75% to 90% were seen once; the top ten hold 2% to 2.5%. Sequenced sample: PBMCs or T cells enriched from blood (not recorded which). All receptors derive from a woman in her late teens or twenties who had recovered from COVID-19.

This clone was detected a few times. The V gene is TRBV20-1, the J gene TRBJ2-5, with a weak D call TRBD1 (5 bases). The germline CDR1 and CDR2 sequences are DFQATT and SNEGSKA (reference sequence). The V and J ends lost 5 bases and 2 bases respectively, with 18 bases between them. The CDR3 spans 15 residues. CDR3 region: CSAGGTRGTQETQYF. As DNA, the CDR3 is TGCAGTGCTGGTGGAACAAGGGGAACGCAAGAGACCCAGTACTTC.

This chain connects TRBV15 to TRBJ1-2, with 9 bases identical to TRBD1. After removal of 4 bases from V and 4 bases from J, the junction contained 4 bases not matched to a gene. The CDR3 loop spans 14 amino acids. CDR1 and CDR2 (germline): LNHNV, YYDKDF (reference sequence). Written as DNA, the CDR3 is TGTGCCACCAGCAACCGGGACAGGGCCTATGGCTACACCTTC. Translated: CATSNRDRAYGYTF.

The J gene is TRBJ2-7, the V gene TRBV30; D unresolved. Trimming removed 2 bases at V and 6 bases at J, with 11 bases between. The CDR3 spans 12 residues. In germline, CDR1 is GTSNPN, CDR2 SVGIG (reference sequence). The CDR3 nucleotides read TGTGCCTGGAGTCGTGGGCAGGTCGAGCAGTACTTC. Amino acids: CAWSRGQVEQYF.

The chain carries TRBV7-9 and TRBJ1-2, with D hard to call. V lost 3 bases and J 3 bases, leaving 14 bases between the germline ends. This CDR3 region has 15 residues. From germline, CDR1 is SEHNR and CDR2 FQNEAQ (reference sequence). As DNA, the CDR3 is TGTGCCAGCAGCTTTCTCCCGGGGTCGGACTATGGCTACACCTTC. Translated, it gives CASSFLPGSDYGYTF.

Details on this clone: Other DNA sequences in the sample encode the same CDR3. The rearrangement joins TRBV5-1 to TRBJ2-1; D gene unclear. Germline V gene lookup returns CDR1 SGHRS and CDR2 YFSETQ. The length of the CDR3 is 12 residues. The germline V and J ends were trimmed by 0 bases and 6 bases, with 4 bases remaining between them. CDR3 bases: TGCGCCAGCAGCTTGGTGAGCAATGAGCAGTTCTTC. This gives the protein CASSLVSNEQFF.